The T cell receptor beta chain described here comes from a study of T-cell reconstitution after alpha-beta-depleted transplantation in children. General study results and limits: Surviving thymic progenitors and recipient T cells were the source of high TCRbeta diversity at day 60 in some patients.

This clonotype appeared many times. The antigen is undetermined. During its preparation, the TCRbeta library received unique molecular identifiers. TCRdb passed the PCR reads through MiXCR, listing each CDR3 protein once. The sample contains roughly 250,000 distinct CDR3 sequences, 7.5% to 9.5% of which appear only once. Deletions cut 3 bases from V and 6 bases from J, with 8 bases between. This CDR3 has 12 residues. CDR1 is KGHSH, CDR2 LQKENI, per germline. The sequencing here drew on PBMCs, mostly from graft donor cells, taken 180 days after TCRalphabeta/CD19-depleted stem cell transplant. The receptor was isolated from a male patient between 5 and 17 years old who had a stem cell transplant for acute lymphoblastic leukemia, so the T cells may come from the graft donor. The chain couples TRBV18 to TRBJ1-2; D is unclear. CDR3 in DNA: TGTGCCAGCTCACCCGGGCTCGATGGCTACACCTTC. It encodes CASSPGLDGYTF.